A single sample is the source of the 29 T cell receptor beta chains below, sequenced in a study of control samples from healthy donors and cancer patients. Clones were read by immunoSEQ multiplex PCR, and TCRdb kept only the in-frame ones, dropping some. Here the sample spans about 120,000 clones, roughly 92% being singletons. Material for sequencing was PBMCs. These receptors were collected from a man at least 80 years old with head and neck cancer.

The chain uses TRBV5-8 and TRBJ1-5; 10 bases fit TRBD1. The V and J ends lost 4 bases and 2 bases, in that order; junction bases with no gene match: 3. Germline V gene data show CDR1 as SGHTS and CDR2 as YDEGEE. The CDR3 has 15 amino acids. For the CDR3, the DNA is TGTGCCAGCAGCAGGACAGGGGGTGGCAATCAGCCCCAGCATTTT. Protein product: CASSRTGGGNQPQHF.

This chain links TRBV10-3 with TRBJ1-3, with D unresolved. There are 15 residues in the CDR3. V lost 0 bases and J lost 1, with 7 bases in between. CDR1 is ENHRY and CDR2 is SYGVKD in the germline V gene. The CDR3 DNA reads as TGTGCCATCAGTGAGTCGAGCCCTTCTGGAAACACCATATATTTT. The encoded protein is CAISESSPSGNTIYF.

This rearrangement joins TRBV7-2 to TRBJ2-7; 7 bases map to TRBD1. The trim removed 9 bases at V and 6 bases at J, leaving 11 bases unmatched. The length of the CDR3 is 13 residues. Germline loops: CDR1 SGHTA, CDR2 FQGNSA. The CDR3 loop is CASKTGPEGEQYF. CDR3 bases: TGTGCCAGTAAGACAGGGCCCGAGGGCGAGCAGTACTTC.

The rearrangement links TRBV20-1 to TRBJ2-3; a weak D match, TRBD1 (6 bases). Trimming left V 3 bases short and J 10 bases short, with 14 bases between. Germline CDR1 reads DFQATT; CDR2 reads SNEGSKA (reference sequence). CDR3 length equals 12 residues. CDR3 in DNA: TGCAGTGCTAGTCAGGGGAACCTTGCGCAGTATTTT. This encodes CSASQGNLAQYF.

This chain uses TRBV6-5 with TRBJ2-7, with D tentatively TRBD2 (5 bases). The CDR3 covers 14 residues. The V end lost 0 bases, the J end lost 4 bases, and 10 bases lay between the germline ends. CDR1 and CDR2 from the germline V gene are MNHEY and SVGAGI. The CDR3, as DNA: TGTGCCAGCAGTTACTCCTACCCGGGGTACGAGCAGTACTTC. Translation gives CASSYSYPGYEQYF.

CDR3 DNA sequence: TGTGCCAGTAGTATCCGCCGGCAGGGGACTAGCGGGAGAGGGGCCTACAATGAGCAGTTCTTC. The encoded protein is CASSIRRQGTSGRGAYNEQFF. The rearrangement uses TRBV19 and TRBJ2-1, with 14 nucleotides matching TRBD2. There are 21 residues in the CDR3. Losses at the gene ends were 3 bases for V and 2 bases for J; bases not matched to a gene: 15. The germline V gene has CDR1 LNHDA and CDR2 SQIVND (reference sequence).

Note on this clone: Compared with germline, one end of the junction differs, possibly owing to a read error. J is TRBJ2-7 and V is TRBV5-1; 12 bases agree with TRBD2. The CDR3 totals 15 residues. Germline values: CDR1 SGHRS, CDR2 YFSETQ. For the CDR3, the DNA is TGCGCCAGCACCTTGACTAGCGGGAGCTCCTACGAGCAGTACTTC. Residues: CASTLTSGSSYEQYF.

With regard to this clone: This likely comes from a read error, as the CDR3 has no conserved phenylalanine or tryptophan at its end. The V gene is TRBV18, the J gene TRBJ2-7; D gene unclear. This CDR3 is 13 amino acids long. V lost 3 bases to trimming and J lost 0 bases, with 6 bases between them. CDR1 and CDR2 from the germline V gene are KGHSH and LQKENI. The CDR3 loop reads CASSPRSSYEQYL. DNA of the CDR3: TGTGCCAGCTCACCGCGAAGCTCCTACGAGCAGTACCTC.

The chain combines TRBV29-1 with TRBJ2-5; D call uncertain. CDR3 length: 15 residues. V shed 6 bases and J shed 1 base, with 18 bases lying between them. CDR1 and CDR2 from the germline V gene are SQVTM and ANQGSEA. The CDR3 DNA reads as TGCAGCGTGTCCATTGAGAGAAGTTTCCAAGAGACCCAGTACTTC. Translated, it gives CSVSIERSFQETQYF. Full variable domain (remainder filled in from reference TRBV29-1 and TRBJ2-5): SAVISQKPSRDICQRGTSLTIQCQVDSQVTMMFWYRQQPGQSLTLIATANQGSEATYESGFVIDKFPISRPNLTFSTLTVSNMSPEDSSIYLCSVSIERSFQETQYFGPGTRLLVL.

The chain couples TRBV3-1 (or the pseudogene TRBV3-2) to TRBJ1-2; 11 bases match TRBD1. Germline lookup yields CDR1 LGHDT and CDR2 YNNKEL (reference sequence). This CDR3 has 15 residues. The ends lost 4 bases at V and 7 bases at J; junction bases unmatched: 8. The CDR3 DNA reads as TGTGCCAGCAGCCCCCGCCCGGACAGGGGGCTTGGCTACACCTTC. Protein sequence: CASSPRPDRGLGYTF.

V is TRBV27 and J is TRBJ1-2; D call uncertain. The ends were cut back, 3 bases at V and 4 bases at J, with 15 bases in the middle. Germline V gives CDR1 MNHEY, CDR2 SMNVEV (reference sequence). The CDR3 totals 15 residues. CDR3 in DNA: TGTGCCAGCAGTTTCGAACCCGTAGGATTCTATGGCTACACCTTC. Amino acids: CASSFEPVGFYGYTF.

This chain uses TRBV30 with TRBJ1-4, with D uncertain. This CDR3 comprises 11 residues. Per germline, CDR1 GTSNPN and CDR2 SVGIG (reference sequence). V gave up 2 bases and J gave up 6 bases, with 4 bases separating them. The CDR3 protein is CAWSQDEKLFF. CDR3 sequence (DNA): TGTGCCTGGAGTCAGGATGAAAAACTGTTTTTT.

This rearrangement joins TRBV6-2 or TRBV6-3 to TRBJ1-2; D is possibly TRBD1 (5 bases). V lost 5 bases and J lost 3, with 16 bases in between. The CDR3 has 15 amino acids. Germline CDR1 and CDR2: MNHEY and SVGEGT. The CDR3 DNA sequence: TGTGCCAGCAGTCCCGTCAGGGTTACCGACTATGGCTACACCTTC. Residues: CASSPVRVTDYGYTF.

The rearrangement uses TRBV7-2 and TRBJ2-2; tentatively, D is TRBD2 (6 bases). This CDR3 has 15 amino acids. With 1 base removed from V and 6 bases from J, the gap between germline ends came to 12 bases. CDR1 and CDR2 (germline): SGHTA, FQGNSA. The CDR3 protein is CASSLVRDWSGELFF. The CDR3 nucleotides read TGTGCCAGCAGCTTAGTCAGGGACTGGTCCGGGGAGCTGTTTTTT.

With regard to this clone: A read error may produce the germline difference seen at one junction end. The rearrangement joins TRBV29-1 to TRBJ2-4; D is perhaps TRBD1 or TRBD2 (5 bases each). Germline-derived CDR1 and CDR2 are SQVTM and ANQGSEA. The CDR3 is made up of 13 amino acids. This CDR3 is CSVEGTAKNIQYF. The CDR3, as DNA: TGCAGCGTCGAAGGGACCGCCAAAAACATTCAGTACTTC.

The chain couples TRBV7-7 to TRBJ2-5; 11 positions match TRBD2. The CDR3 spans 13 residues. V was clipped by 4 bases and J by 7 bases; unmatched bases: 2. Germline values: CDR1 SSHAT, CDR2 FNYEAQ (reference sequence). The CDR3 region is CASSSGLAGTQYF. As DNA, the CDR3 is TGTGCCAGCAGCTCTGGACTAGCGGGGACCCAGTACTTC.

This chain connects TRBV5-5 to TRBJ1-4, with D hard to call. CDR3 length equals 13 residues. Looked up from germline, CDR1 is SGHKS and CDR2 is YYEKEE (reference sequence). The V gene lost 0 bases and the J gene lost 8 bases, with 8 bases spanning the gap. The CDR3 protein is CASSLAPREKLFF. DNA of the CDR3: TGTGCCAGCAGCTTGGCACCGAGGGAAAAACTGTTTTTT.

The CDR3: CASSLGLLNTEAFF. In DNA, the CDR3 is TGTGCCAGCAGCTTGGGTCTCCTGAACACTGAAGCTTTCTTT. V is TRBV5-8 and J is TRBJ1-1, with D hard to call. Germline V gene lookup returns CDR1 SGHTS and CDR2 YDEGEE. This CDR3 is built from 14 residues. Trimming took off 0 bases at V and 0 bases at J, with 6 bases between the two ends.

The CDR3 DNA is TGTGCCAGTAGCACCCCTGGGGAGGGCGGCGAGCAGTACTTC. As protein: CASSTPGEGGEQYF. The chain combines TRBV19 with TRBJ2-7, with 7 bases matching TRBD2. Unmatched junction bases numbered 11, after V lost 6 bases and J lost 6 bases. The V gene's germline CDR1 is LNHDA and CDR2 SQIVND (reference sequence). CDR3 size: 14 residues. The full variable domain, rest sourced from reference TRBV19 and TRBJ2-7, is DGGITQSPKYLFRKEGQNVTLSCEQNLNHDAMYWYRQDPGQGLRLIYYSQIVNDFQKGDIAEGYSVSREKKESFPLTVTSAQKNPTAFYLCASSTPGEGGEQYFGPGTRLTVT.

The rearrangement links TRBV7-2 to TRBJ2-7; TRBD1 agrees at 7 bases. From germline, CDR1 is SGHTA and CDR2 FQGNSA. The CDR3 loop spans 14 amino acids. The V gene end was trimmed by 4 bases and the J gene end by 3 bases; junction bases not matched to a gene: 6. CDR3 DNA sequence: TGTGCCAGCAGCTCATCGCAGGGGGTCTACGAGCAGTACTTC. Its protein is CASSSSQGVYEQYF.

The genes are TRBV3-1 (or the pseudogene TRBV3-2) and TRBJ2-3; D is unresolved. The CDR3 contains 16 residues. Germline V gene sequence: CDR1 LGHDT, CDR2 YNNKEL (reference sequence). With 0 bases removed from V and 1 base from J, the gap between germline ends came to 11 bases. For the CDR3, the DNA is TGTGCCAGCAGCCAAGATGACGGCTATCGCACAGATACGCAGTATTTT. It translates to CASSQDDGYRTDTQYF.

The CDR3 nucleotides read TGTGCCAGTAGTATCGGGATGACTAGCGGGGCTCCCGATACGCAGTATTTT. This sequence encodes CASSIGMTSGAPDTQYF. The rearrangement links TRBV19 to TRBJ2-3; 11 bases match TRBD2. With V trimmed by 3 bases and J by 6 bases, 11 bases remained unmatched. This CDR3 contains 17 residues. Germline V CDR1 and CDR2: LNHDA, SQIVND (reference sequence).

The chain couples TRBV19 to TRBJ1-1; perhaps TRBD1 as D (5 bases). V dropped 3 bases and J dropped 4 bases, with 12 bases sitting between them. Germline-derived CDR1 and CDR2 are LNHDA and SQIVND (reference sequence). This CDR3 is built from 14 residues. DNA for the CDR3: TGTGCCAGTAGTATCGGAGAGGGGTTCACTGAAGCTTTCTTT. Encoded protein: CASSIGEGFTEAFF. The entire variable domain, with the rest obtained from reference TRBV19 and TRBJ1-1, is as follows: DGGITQSPKYLFRKEGQNVTLSCEQNLNHDAMYWYRQDPGQGLRLIYYSQIVNDFQKGDIAEGYSVSREKKESFPLTVTSAQKNPTAFYLCASSIGEGFTEAFFGQGTRLTVV.

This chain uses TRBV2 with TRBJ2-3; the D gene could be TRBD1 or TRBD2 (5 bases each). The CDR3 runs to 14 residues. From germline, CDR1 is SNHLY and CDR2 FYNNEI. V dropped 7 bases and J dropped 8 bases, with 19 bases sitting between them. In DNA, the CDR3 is TGTGCCAGCAATGCTCCCGGGACCTCGGGTACGCAGTATTTT. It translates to CASNAPGTSGTQYF.

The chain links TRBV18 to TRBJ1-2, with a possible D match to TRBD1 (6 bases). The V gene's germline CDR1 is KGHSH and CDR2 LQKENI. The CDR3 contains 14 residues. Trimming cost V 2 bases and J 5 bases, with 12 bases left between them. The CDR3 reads CASSPDRLWYGYTF. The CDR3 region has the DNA TGTGCCAGCTCACCAGACAGGCTTTGGTATGGCTACACCTTC. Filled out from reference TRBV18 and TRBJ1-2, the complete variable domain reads NAGVMQNPRHLVRRRGQEARLRCSPMKGHSHVYWYRQLPEEGLKFMVYLQKENIIDESGMPKERFSAEFPKEGPSILRIQQVVRGDSAAYFCASSPDRLWYGYTFGSGTRLTVV.

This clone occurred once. The CDR3 sequence: CASSLLISDEQYF. The DNA of the CDR3 is TGTGCCAGCAGCTTGCTTATCAGCGACGAGCAGTACTTC. The V call is TRBV5-5, the J call TRBJ2-7; D not certain. V was cut by 1 base and J by 5 bases, with 10 bases left in between. The CDR3 sequence is 13 residues long. The germline CDR1 and CDR2 sequences are SGHKS and YYEKEE (reference sequence).

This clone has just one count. The CDR3 reads CASSDLTSGRENIQYF. The CDR3 DNA reads as TGTGCCAGCAGTGATCTGACTAGCGGGAGGGAAAACATTCAGTACTTC. The V call is TRBV28, the J call TRBJ2-4, with 14 bases matching TRBD2. V trimming: 5 bases; J trimming: 5 bases; junction bases outside the gene matches: 5. Germline lookup yields CDR1 MDHEN and CDR2 SYDVKM. The CDR3 has 16 amino acids.

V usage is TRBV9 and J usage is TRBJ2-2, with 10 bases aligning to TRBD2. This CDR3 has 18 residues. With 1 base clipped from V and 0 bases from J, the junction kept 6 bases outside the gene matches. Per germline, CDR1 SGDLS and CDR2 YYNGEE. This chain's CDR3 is CASSVLSSGGANTGELFF. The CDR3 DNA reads TGTGCCAGCAGCGTATTATCTAGCGGGGGAGCGAACACCGGGGAGCTGTTTTTT.

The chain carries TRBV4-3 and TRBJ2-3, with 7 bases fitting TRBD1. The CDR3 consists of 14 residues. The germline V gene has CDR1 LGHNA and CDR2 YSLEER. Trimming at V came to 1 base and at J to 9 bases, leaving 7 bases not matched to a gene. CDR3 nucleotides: TGCGCCAGCAGCCAAGTGATAGGGGGCATGACGCAGTATTTT. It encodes CASSQVIGGMTQYF.